This is a list of T cell receptor beta chains from one sample in a study of pediatric ulcerative colitis. Sequenced by immunoSEQ multiplex PCR; TCRdb stores in-frame clones only, minus some. The repertoire holds 15,000 to 20,000 clones, over 70% seen once, with around 7.6% in the top ten. Sequencing used gut tissue. These receptors were obtained from a boy younger than 18 who was a control in a study of pediatric ulcerative colitis. Each CDR3 is given with its conserved first and last residue. The order of the fields is V gene, J gene, CDR3 protein.

>TRBV10-1|TRBJ2-3
CASSEIPRGTQYF
>TRBV4-1|TRBJ2-7
CASSQERTIAYEQYF
>TRBV6-6|TRBJ2-7
CASIPGQGVYEQYF
>TRBV27|TRBJ2-7
CASSLKGQGSYEQYF
>TRBV5-1|TRBJ1-6
CASSIQNFNSPLHF
>TRBV5-3|TRBJ1-5
CARSMDTPNQPQHF
>TRBV27|TRBJ2-1
CASSLRTGLKTSYNEQFF
>TRBV9|TRBJ1-4
CASSENPTNEKLFF
>TRBV18|TRBJ1-1
CASSPFAGRVGTEAFF
>TRBV2|TRBJ2-7
CASSSSGNPYEQYF
>TRBV5-5|TRBJ2-1
CASSRTSLSYNEQFF
>TRBV7-2|TRBJ2-1
CASSFRRFGHNEQFF
>TRBV21-1|TRBJ2-7
CASSPQTGISIYEQYF
>TRBV19|TRBJ2-2
CASHSRHITGELFF
>TRBV30|TRBJ2-1
CAGQTLSSYNEQFF
>TRBV7-3|TRBJ2-1
CASSPGTGNNEQFF
>TRBV11-2|TRBJ2-3
CASSLDGGSQNTQYF
>TRBV25-1|TRBJ1-1
CASSDVPGQAEAFF
>TRBV11-2|TRBJ2-1
CASSLGLAGANEQFF
>TRBV4-1|TRBJ1-1
CASSLLAVNTEAFF
>TRBV11-2|TRBJ1-1
CASSLDTMNTEAFF
>TRBV18|TRBJ1-5
CASSPQGQSQPQHF
>TRBV4-3|TRBJ1-1
CASSLFQGAMTEAFF
>TRBV6-6|TRBJ2-3
CASSYSRGSTDTQYF
>TRBV4-3|TRBJ2-7
CASSQDWVLKGAYEQYF
>TRBV25-1|TRBJ2-5
CASSNPGGKETQYF
>TRBV11-3|TRBJ2-1
CASSPDTSGEQFF
>TRBV7-9|TRBJ2-3
CASSSIDRGKDTQYF
>TRBV4-1|TRBJ2-2
CASSQAWGGTNTGELFF
>TRBV19|TRBJ2-1
CASSRYLLAGGPGNEQFF
>TRBV5-1|TRBJ2-7
CASSLDGADDEQYF
>TRBV19|TRBJ1-2
CASFARVYGYTF
>TRBV6-1|TRBJ1-1
CASSLHGGVTEAFF
>TRBV28|TRBJ2-1
CASSPGTRVNEQFF
>TRBV2|TRBJ2-3
CASIPDTSTDTQYF
>TRBV28|TRBJ1-5
CASSPRTAGQPQHF
>TRBV19|TRBJ2-2
CASTDRTVITGELFF
>TRBV27|TRBJ1-2
CASSPAWGEGYTF
>TRBV4-1|TRBJ1-2
CASSQGQGDGYTF
>TRBV5-8|TRBJ2-1
CASRRDRGDEQFF
>TRBV7-7|TRBJ2-3
CASSPWGNPSTDTQYF
>TRBV7-2|TRBJ1-2
CASSSPGVQRDNGYTF
>TRBV9|TRBJ2-3
CASNSGTSTDTQYF
>TRBV18|TRBJ2-2
CASSPNGQGSSGELFF
>TRBV5-1|TRBJ1-6
CASSLEGGDNSPLHF
>TRBV7-8|TRBJ2-7
CASSLASEDEQYF
>TRBV4-1|TRBJ1-1
CASSRDRGADTEAFF